The entry below describes one T cell receptor (beta chain). Distinct nucleotide sequences in the sample also encode this CDR3. It was CD45RO-negative cells, positively selected for CCR7, that made up naive CD8 cells, with terminally differentiated effector memory CD45RA+ cells excluded. This entry comes from a study of shared clonotypes between healthy human individuals. Study information: With ages of 18 to 49, the donors were a couple of women and a few men.

The CDR3 consists of 15 residues. V was cut by 1 base and J by 0 bases, with 10 bases left in between. Germline V lookup: CDR1 SEHNR, CDR2 FQNEAQ (reference sequence). Clones were sequenced by immunoSEQ multiplex PCR, and TCRdb holds only the in-frame ones, with some missing. The profile shows about 1,900,000 clones, approximately 94% of them singletons. This clonotype was obtained from a man younger than 35 in good health. The J gene is TRBJ2-7, the V gene TRBV7-9; D could derive from TRBD1 or TRBD2 (5 bases each). The sample consisted of naive CD8+ T cells sorted from blood. CDR3 DNA: TGTGCCAGCAGCTTAGGGTCAGGGAGCTCCTACGAGCAGTACTTC. Amino acid sequence: CASSLGSGSSYEQYF.